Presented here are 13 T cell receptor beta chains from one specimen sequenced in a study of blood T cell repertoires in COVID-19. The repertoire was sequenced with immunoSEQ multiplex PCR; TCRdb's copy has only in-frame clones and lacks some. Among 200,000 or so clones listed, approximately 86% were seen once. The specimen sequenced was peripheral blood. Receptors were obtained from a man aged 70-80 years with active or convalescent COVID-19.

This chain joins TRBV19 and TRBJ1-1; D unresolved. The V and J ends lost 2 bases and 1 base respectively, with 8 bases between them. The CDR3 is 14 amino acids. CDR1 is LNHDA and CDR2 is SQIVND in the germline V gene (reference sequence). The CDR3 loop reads CASSILSGNTEAFF. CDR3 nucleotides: TGTGCCAGTAGTATACTATCGGGGAACACTGAAGCTTTCTTT.

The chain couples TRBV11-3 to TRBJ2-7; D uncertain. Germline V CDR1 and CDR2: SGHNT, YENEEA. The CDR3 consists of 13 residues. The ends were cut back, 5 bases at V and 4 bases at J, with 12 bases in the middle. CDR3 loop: CASSPSVRYEQYF. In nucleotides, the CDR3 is TGTGCCAGCAGCCCCTCGGTACGTTACGAGCAGTACTTC.

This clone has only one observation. The CDR3, as DNA: TGTGCCAGCTCACCACGGAGTAGCTCCTACGAGCAGTACTTC. Protein product: CASSPRSSSYEQYF. The rearrangement links TRBV18 to TRBJ2-7; no definite D call. V dropped 1 base and J dropped 0 bases, with 7 bases sitting between them. The CDR3 has 14 amino acids. Per germline, CDR1 KGHSH and CDR2 LQKENI. The entire variable domain, with the rest obtained from reference TRBV18 and TRBJ2-7, is as follows: NAGVMQNPRHLVRRRGQEARLRCSPMKGHSHVYWYRQLPEEGLKFMVYLQKENIIDESGMPKERFSAEFPKEGPSILRIQQVVRGDSAAYFCASSPRSSSYEQYFGPGTRLTVT.

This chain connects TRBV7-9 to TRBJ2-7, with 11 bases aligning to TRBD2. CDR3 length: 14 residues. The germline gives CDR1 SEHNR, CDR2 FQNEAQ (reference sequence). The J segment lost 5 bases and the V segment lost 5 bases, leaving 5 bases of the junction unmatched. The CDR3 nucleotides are TGTGCCAGCAGCCCTCCGGGACTAGCGGACGAGCAGTACTTC. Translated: CASSPPGLADEQYF.

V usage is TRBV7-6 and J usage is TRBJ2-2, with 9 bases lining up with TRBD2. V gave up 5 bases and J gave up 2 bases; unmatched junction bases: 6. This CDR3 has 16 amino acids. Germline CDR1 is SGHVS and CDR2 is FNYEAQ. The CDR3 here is CASSTPSGANTGELFF. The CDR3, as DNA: TGTGCCAGCAGCACCCCTAGCGGGGCCAACACCGGGGAGCTGTTTTTT.

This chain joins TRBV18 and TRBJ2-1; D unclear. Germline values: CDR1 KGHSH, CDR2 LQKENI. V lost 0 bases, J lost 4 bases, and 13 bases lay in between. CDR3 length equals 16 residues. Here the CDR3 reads CASSPPQAPRYNEQFF. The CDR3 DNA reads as TGTGCCAGCTCACCACCCCAAGCCCCAAGATACAATGAGCAGTTCTTC. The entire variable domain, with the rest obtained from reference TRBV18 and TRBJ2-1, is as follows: NAGVMQNPRHLVRRRGQEARLRCSPMKGHSHVYWYRQLPEEGLKFMVYLQKENIIDESGMPKERFSAEFPKEGPSILRIQQVVRGDSAAYFCASSPPQAPRYNEQFFGPGTRLTVL.

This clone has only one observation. The CDR3 loop is CASSWAGPAGGNEQFF. The CDR3 DNA is TGTGCCAGCAGTTGGGCAGGCCCCGCAGGGGGCAATGAGCAGTTCTTC. This rearrangement joins TRBV6-2 or TRBV6-3 to TRBJ2-1; TRBD1 aligns across 7 bases. The V segment lost 4 bases and the J segment 6 bases; nucleotides outside the gene matches: 12. The CDR3 extends over 16 amino acids. The germline gives CDR1 MNHEY, CDR2 SVGEGT.

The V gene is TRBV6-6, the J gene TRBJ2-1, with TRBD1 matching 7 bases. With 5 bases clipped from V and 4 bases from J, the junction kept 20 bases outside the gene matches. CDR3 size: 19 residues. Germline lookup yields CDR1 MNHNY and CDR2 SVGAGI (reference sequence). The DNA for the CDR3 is TGTGCCAGCAGTCGCCTCGCTGCACTAAACGGGACAGAGTACAATGAGCAGTTCTTC. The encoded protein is CASSRLAALNGTEYNEQFF.

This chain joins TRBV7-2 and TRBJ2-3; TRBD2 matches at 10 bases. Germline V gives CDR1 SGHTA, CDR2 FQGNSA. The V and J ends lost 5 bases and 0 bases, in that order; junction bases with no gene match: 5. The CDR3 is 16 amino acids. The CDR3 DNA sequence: TGTGCCAGCAGCCCCCTAGCGGGGGCTAGCACAGATACGCAGTATTTT. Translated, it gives CASSPLAGASTDTQYF.

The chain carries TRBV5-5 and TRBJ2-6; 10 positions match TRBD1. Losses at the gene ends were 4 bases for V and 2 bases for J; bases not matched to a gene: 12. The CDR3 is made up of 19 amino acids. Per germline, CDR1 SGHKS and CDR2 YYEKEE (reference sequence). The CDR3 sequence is CASSLRAGQGVPGANVLTF. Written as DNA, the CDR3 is TGTGCCAGCAGCCTACGGGCCGGACAGGGGGTTCCTGGGGCCAACGTCCTGACTTTC.

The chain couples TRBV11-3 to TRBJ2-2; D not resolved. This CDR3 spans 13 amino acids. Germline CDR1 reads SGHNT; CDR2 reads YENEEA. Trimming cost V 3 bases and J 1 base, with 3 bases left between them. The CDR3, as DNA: TGTGCCAGCAGCTTTAAGAACACCGGGGAGCTGTTTTTT. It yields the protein CASSFKNTGELFF. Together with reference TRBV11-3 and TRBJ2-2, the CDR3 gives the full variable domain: EAGVVQSPRYKIIEKKQPVAFWCNPISGHNTLYWYLQNLGQGPELLIRYENEEAVDDSQLPKDRFSAERLKGVDSTLKIQPAELGDSAVYLCASSFKNTGELFFGEGSRLTVL.

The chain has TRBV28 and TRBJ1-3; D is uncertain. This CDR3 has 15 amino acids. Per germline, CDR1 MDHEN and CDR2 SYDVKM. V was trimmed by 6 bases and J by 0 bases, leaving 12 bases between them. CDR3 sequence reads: CASRARIISGNTIYF. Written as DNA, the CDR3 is TGTGCCAGCAGGGCCCGAATTATCTCTGGAAACACCATATATTTT.

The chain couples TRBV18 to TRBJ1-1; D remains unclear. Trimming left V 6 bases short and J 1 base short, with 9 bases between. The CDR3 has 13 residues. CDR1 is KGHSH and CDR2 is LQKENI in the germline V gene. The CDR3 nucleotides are TGTGCCAGCTCTCAGGCCCCGAACACTGAAGCTTTCTTT. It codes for CASSQAPNTEAFF.